Listed below are T cell receptor beta chains from one sample, sequenced in a study of graft-versus-host responses after intestinal transplantation. The repertoire was sequenced with immunoSEQ multiplex PCR; TCRdb's copy has only in-frame clones and lacks some. The sample consists of 150,000 or so clones, about 93% of them appearing once. No antigen has been identified for these receptors. Sample: unstimulated CD4+ T cells sorted from spleen or lymph node cells, taken before intestinal transplant. The receptors come from a human donor who received an intestinal transplant. Each CDR3 is given with its conserved first and last residue. A D gene is named only where the DNA matches it firmly. A row's size may be missing; if present it is once, few, many or a size class.

cdr3_aa cdr3_nt j_call clone_size v_call d_call
CASGGGFQETQYF TGTGCCAGCGGGGGGGGATTCCAAGAGACCCAGTACTTC TRBJ2-5 . TRBV2 TRBD2
CASSPGNQPQHF TGTGCCAGCAGCCCAGGCAATCAGCCCCAGCATTTT TRBJ1-5 . TRBV2 .
CASSFQGDQPQHF TGTGCCAGCAGCTTCCAGGGAGATCAGCCCCAGCATTTT TRBJ1-5 . TRBV5-5 .
CASSQISSYEQYF TGTGCCAGCAGTCAAATAAGCTCCTACGAGCAGTACTTC TRBJ2-7 . TRBV7-9 .
CASSPTGAAYNEQFF TGTGCCAGCAGCCCCACGGGGGCGGCCTACAATGAGCAGTTCTTC TRBJ2-1 . TRBV9 .
CASSLSPGQFTDTQYF TGTGCCAGCAGTTTATCGCCGGGACAATTTACAGATACGCAGTATTTT TRBJ2-3 once TRBV27 .
CASSLRRVYGYTF TGTGCCAGCAGCTTGAGAAGGGTCTATGGCTACACCTTC TRBJ1-2 . TRBV5-8 .
CASSLSGTAQETQYF TGTGCCAGCAGCTTGTCCGGGACAGCCCAAGAGACCCAGTACTTC TRBJ2-5 . TRBV5-6 TRBD1
CATLSTGQNQPQHF TGTGCCACTCTCTCGACAGGGCAAAATCAGCCCCAGCATTTT TRBJ1-5 . TRBV28 TRBD1
CASSLVIGQGGNQPQHF TGTGCCAGCAGCTTAGTAATTGGTCAGGGGGGCAATCAGCCCCAGCATTTT TRBJ1-5 . TRBV7-8 TRBD1
CASSPRQGLGNTEAFF TGTGCCAGCAGCCCCCGGCAGGGCCTAGGGAACACTGAAGCTTTCTTT TRBJ1-1 . TRBV7-2 .
CASSYRAGGGYNEQFF TGTGCCAGCAGTTACCGAGCGGGAGGGGGCTACAATGAGCAGTTCTTC TRBJ2-1 . TRBV6-5 TRBD2
CASGERGNQPQHF TGTGCCTCGGGCGAGAGGGGCAATCAGCCCCAGCATTTT TRBJ1-5 few TRBV28 .
CAISEGVSGANVLTF TGTGCCATCAGTGAGGGGGTGTCAGGGGCCAACGTCCTGACTTTC TRBJ2-6 . TRBV10-3 .
CASSIGTSGDEQYF TGTGCCAGCAGTATCGGGACTAGTGGCGACGAGCAGTACTTC TRBJ2-7 . TRBV27 TRBD2
CASSFRATNEKLFF TGTGCCAGCAGCTTCCGAGCGACTAATGAAAAACTGTTTTTT TRBJ1-4 . TRBV7-9 .
CASSEDKRGSYNEQFF TGTGCCAGCAGTGAAGATAAGCGGGGCTCCTACAATGAGCAGTTCTTC TRBJ2-1 . TRBV2 TRBD2
CAIKPGHNSNQPQHF TGTGCCATAAAGCCGGGACACAATAGCAATCAGCCCCAGCATTTT TRBJ1-5 . TRBV10-3 .
CASSLGGLAGEGAYEQYF TGTGCCAGCAGCTTGGGCGGACTAGCGGGAGAAGGGGCCTACGAGCAGTACTTC TRBJ2-7 . TRBV5-4 TRBD2
CASSWAGGPSGEKLFF TGTGCCAGCAGTTGGGCGGGGGGGCCCTCAGGGGAAAAACTGTTTTTT TRBJ1-4 . TRBV28 .
CASRGTYEQYF TGCGCCAGCAGGGGGACCTACGAGCAGTACTTC TRBJ2-7 . TRBV5-1 .
CASSTGQGARYGYTF TGTGCCAGCAGCACCGGACAGGGGGCACGTTATGGCTACACCTTC TRBJ1-2 . TRBV11-3 TRBD1
CASSPPGSYEQYF TGTGCCAGCAGTCCCCCCGGAAGCTACGAGCAGTACTTC TRBJ2-7 . TRBV5-8 .
CAWSGTGNYEQYF TGTGCCTGGAGTGGGACAGGGAACTACGAGCAGTACTTC TRBJ2-7 . TRBV30 TRBD1
CASSRVLAGIYNEQFF TGTGCCAGCAGCAGGGTACTAGCGGGTATTTACAATGAGCAGTTCTTC TRBJ2-1 . TRBV9 TRBD2
CASSPGGWNTEAFF TGTGCCAGCAGCCCCGGGGGATGGAACACTGAAGCTTTCTTT TRBJ1-1 once TRBV9 .
CAWRVDRSGKLFF TGTGCCTGGAGGGTGGACAGATCAGGCAAACTGTTTTTT TRBJ1-4 . TRBV30 .
CSVEVTGTYEQYF TGCAGCGTTGAAGTCACCGGGACCTACGAGCAGTACTTC TRBJ2-7 . TRBV29-1 .
CASSWRTNEKLFF TGTGCCAGCAGTTGGAGAACTAATGAAAAACTGTTTTTT TRBJ1-4 . TRBV28 .
CAGAGGLDQPQHF TGTGCCGGGGCAGGGGGACTTGATCAGCCCCAGCATTTT TRBJ1-5 . TRBV30 TRBD1
CASSQDPYYGEETQYF TGCGCCAGCAGCCAAGATCCGTACTATGGGGAAGAGACCCAGTACTTC TRBJ2-5 . TRBV4-3 .
CASSLRLGQGTDTQYF TGTGCCAGCAGCTTGAGGTTGGGACAGGGGACAGATACGCAGTATTTT TRBJ2-3 . TRBV5-4 TRBD1
CASSLQFSSGNTIYF TGTGCCAGCAGTTTACAGTTCTCCTCTGGAAACACCATATATTTT TRBJ1-3 . TRBV28 .
CASSWTSGTTDTQYF TGCGCCAGCAGTTGGACTAGCGGGACGACAGATACGCAGTATTTT TRBJ2-3 . TRBV10-1 TRBD2
CASSYVPGNMNTEAFF TGCGCCAGCAGCTACGTTCCCGGTAATATGAACACTGAAGCTTTCTTT TRBJ1-1 . TRBV5-1 .
CASSQERGTGAFYEQYF TGTGCCAGCAGCCAAGAAAGGGGGACAGGGGCCTTCTACGAGCAGTACTTC TRBJ2-7 . TRBV4-2 TRBD1
CARGGAGEETQYF TGTGCCAGGGGGGGCGCAGGGGAAGAGACCCAGTACTTC TRBJ2-5 few TRBV30 .
CASSLPSGRAGDTQYF TGTGCCAGCAGCTTACCTAGCGGGAGGGCCGGAGATACGCAGTATTTT TRBJ2-3 . TRBV5-4 TRBD2
CASSHLRPNPTNEKLFF TGTGCCAGCAGCCACCTTAGGCCGAATCCAACTAATGAAAAACTGTTTTTT TRBJ1-4 . TRBV14 .
CAWSVGGNTEAFF TGTGCCTGGAGTGTAGGGGGGAACACTGAAGCTTTCTTT TRBJ1-1 . TRBV30 .
CAWSVRGTGELFF TGTGCCTGGAGTGTACGGGGTACCGGGGAGCTGTTTTTT TRBJ2-2 . TRBV30 .